What follows describes a single T cell receptor beta chain. This clone's antigen is unknown. Base quality data are lacking; no much larger clone is found one base away. At transurethral resection, specimens of the bladder lesions were collected and then stored at -80C. DNA was isolated from bladder specimens obtained during transurethral resection. This specimen comes from a study of T cell repertoires in urothelial bladder cancer (dated by TCRdb to about 2019). In the study overall: Of the approximately 12 resected lesions, three were clinical stage cT0, three were cTa, three were cT1 and three were cT2 or greater. Roughly 12 patients with bladder lesions who were undergoing transurethral resection were prospectively identified. The study compared clonality of the TCR repertoire in bladder tumors against clonality in benign bladder inflammation. Eleven to twelve resected bladder lesions were studied, comprising urothelial carcinoma (UC+) and benign (UC-) specimens. Study-level results and caveats: A single T-cell clone reached up to about 17% of infiltrating lymphocytes in carcinoma specimens, compared with 1.5% to 2% in benign specimens. Carcinoma specimens had a median tumor infiltrating lymphocyte percentage of more than 1.5%, while benign specimens had a median of around 12%. Urothelial carcinoma specimens had a median of roughly 5,300 T cells, fewer than the median of around 27,000 seen in benign specimens.

The immunoSEQ assay was used to sequence the CDR3 region of the TCR beta chain. The study's processing was this. For every specimen, the T-cell fraction, clonal dominance and maximum TCR clone frequency were calculated. The table was pulled from immuneACCESS by TCRdb, which kept in-frame rearrangements only. Such tables lose some clones; where checked, under half of the loss comes from unresolved V genes, and the rest has no known cause. Clonal size and the V and J genes are those of that table, whereas D and trimming came from the DNA. Counted in this sample were roughly 6,000 clones; 65% to 75% of them appeared once. The ten biggest clones cover approximately 12% of the sample. The TCR was taken from a human donor with urothelial carcinoma. Sequencing used tumor-infiltrating cells from bladder cancer.

The DNA is TGTGCCAGCTCACCGGGCGCAGGGCGGGAGACCCAGTACTTC. This translates into CASSPGAGRETQYF. The rearrangement combines TRBV18 with TRBJ2-5; TRBD1 is a weak D gene call, 5 bases matching. V lost 3 bases and J lost 5 bases; the stretch between them is 13 bases long. The CDR3, cysteine through phenylalanine, is 14 amino acids long. Here the CDR3 DNA is all that survives: 42 bases in frame from base 1. CDR1 and CDR2 were assigned from the germline V gene as KGHSH and LQKENI.